This T cell receptor (beta chain) was identified in a study of molecular identifiers for immune sequencing clone quantification. Study-wide results and limits: Reports indicate spiked Jurkat TCR RNA from one cell could be found among some 980,000 naive cells.

Points on this clonotype: Its specificity is unknown. One base away lies a much larger clone, so this may be a sequencing read error.

TCRdb re-called the PCR reads through MiXCR, storing one row per CDR3 protein. This sample has around 470,000 distinct CDR3 sequences; around a fifth occur once, and the top ten carry approximately 0.8%. Sequenced material: naive CD8+ T cells from blood, with Jurkat cell RNA spiked in. The subset denotes: FACS-sorted CD8+CD4-CCR7+CD45RA+ naive T cells. This clonotype was sampled from a human donor in good health. Some libraries in this study had Jurkat cell RNA spiked in.

In DNA form, the CDR3 reads TGTGCCAGCAGATCGGTCCAGCGGGGGATAGATACGCAGTATTTT. It is translated as CASRSVQRGIDTQYF. V and J are TRBV12-3 or TRBV12-4 and TRBJ2-3; 8 nucleotides match TRBD2. This CDR3 region has 15 residues. The V gene end was trimmed by 6 bases and the J gene end by 5 bases; junction bases not matched to a gene: 10.